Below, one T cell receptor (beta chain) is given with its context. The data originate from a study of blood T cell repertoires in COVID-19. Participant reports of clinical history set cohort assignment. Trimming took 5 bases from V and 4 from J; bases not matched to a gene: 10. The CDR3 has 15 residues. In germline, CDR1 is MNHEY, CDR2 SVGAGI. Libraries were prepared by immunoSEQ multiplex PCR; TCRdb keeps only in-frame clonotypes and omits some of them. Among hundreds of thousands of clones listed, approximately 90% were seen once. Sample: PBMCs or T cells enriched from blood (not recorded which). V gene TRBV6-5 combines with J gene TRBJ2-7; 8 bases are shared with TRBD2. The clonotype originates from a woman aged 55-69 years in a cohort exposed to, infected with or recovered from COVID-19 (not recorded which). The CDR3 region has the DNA TGTGCCAGCAGTACCCTAACTAGCGGTCCTTACGAGCAGTACTTC. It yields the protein CASSTLTSGPYEQYF.